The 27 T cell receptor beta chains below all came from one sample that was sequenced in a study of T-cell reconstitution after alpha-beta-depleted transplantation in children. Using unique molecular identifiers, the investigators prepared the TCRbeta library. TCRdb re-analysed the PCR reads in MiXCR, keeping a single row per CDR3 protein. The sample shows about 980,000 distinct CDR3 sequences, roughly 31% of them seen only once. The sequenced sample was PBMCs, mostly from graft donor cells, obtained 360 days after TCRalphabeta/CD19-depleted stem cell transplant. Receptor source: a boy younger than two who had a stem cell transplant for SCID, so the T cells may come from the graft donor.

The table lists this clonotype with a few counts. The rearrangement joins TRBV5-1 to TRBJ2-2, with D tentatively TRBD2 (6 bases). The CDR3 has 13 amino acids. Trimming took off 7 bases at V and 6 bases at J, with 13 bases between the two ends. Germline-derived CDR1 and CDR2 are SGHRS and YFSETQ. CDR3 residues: CASGRGEAGELFF. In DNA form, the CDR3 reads TGCGCCAGCGGAAGAGGGGAGGCCGGGGAGCTGTTTTTT.

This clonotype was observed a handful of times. CDR3 DNA sequence: TGTGCCACAGAGGACAGCCTGAACACTGAAGCTTTCTTT. This sequence encodes CATEDSLNTEAFF. This chain uses TRBV10-3 with TRBJ1-1; weak D call: TRBD1 (6 bases). Germline assignment: CDR1 ENHRY and CDR2 SYGVKD. The CDR3 loop spans 13 amino acids. Trimming left V 10 bases short and J 0 bases short, with 12 bases between.

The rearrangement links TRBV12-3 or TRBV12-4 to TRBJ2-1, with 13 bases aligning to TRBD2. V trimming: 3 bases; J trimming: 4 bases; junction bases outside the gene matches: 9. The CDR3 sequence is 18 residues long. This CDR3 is CASSFRLAGGPRYNEQFF. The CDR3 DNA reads TGTGCCAGCAGTTTCCGACTAGCGGGGGGTCCACGTTACAATGAGCAGTTCTTC.

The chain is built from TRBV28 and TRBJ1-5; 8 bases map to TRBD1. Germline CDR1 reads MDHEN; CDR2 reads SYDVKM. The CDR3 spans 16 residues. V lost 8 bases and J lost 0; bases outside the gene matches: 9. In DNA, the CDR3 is TGTGCCAGCCATGGACAGGGCGAGATTAGCAATCAGCCCCAGCATTTT. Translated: CASHGQGEISNQPQHF.

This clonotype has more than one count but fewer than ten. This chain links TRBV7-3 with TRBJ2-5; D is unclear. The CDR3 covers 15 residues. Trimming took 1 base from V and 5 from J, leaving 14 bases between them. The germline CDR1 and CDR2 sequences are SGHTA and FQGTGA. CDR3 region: CASSLMPRLGETQYF. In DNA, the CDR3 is TGTGCCAGCAGCTTAATGCCACGGTTAGGGGAGACCCAGTACTTC. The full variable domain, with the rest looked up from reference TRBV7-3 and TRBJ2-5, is GAGVSQTPSNKVTEKGKYVELRCDPISGHTALYWYRQSLGQGPEFLIYFQGTGAADDSGLPNDRFFAVRPEGSVSTLKIQRTERGDSAVYLCASSLMPRLGETQYFGPGTRLLVL.

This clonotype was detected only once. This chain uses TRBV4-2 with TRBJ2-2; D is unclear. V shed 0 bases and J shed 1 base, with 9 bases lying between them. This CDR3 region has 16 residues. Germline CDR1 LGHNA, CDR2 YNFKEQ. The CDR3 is CASSQDHLENTGELFF. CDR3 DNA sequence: TGTGCCAGCAGCCAAGATCACCTAGAGAACACCGGGGAGCTGTTTTTT.

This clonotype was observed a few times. Here the CDR3 DNA reads TGTGCCAGCAGCTTAGGGTTGGACCTTATCTACGAGCAGTACTTC. The encoded protein is CASSLGLDLIYEQYF. The chain combines TRBV7-8 with TRBJ2-7; D remains ambiguous. Trimming stripped 1 base from V and 3 bases from J, with 13 bases between. CDR1 SGHVS and CDR2 FQNEAQ come from the germline V gene. The CDR3 contains 15 residues.

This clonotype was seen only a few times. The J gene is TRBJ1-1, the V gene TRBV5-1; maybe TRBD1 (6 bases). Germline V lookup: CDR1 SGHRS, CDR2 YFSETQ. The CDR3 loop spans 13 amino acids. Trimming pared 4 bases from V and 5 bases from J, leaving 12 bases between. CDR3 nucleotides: TGCGCCAGCAGCACAGGACAGTTAACTGAAGCTTTCTTT. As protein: CASSTGQLTEAFF.

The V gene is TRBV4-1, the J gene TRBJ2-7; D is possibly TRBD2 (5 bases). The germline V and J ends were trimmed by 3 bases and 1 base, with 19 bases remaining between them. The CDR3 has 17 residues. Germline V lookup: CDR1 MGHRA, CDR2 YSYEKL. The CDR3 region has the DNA TGCGCCAGCAGCCATGCATCTGGAGGCCGAATTTCCTACGAGCAGTACTTC. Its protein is CASSHASGGRISYEQYF.

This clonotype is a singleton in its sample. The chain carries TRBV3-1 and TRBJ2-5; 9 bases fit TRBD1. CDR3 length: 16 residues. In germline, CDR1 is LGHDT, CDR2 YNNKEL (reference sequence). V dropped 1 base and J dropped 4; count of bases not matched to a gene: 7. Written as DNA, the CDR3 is TGTGCCAGCAGCCAAGCCGGACAGGGGTTTCGAGAGACCCAGTACTTC. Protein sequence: CASSQAGQGFRETQYF.

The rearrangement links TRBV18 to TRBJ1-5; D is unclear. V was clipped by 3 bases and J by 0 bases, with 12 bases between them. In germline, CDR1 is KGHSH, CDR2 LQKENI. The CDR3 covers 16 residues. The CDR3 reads CASSPVGPNSNQPQHF. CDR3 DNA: TGTGCCAGCTCACCCGTCGGGCCGAATAGCAATCAGCCCCAGCATTTT.

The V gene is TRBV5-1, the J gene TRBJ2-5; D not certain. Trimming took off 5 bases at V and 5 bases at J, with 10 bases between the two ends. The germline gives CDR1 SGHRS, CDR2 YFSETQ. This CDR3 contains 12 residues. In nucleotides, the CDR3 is TGCGCCAGCAGATTTGAGGCCGAGACCCAGTACTTC. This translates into CASRFEAETQYF.

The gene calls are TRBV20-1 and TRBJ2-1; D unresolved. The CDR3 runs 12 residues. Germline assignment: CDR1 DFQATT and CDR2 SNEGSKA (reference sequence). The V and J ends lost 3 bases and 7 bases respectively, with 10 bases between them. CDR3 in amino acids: CSASAQRNEQFF. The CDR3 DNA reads TGCAGTGCTAGCGCTCAGAGAAATGAGCAGTTCTTC.

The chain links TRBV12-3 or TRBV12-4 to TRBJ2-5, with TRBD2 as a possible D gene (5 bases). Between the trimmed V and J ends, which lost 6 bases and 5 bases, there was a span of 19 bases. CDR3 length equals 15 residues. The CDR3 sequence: CASSPPGKVSETQYF. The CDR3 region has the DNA TGTGCCAGCAGCCCCCCGGGGAAGGTTAGCGAGACCCAGTACTTC.

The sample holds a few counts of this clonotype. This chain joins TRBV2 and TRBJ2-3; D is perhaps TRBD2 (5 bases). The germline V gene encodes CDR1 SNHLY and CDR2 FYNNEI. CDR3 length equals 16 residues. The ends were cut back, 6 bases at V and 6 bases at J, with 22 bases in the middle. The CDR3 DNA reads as TGTGCCAGCAGCGAGCGGTGGGTCGGTGGTGCGGATACGCAGTATTTT. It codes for CASSERWVGGADTQYF.

CDR3 coding DNA: TGCGCCAGCAGCTCAGGACTAGAGGCCAATGAGCAGTTCTTC. Protein product: CASSSGLEANEQFF. This chain joins TRBV5-1 and TRBJ2-1; 7 positions agree with TRBD2. Trimming cost V 3 bases and J 6 bases; bases outside gene matches: 6. Germline assignment: CDR1 SGHRS and CDR2 YFSETQ. The CDR3 runs to 14 residues.

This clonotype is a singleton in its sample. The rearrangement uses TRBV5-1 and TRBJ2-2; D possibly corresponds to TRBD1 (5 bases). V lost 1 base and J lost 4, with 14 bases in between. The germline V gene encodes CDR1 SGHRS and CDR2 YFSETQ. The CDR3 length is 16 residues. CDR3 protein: CASSLLAGPRTGELFF. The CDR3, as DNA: TGCGCCAGCAGCTTGCTGGCAGGGCCTCGCACCGGGGAGCTGTTTTTT.

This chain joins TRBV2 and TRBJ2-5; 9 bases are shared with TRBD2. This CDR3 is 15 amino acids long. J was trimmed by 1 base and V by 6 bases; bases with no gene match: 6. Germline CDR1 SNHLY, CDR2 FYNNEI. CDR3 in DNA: TGTGCCAGCAGAGGGGTAGCGGGGGCCCAAGAGACCCAGTACTTC. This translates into CASRGVAGAQETQYF.

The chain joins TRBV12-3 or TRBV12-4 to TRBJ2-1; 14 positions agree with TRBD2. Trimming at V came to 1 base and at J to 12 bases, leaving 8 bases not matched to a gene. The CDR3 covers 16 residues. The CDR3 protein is CASSLGGTSGGKGQFF. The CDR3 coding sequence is TGTGCCAGCAGTTTAGGGGGGACTAGCGGGGGCAAGGGGCAGTTCTTC.

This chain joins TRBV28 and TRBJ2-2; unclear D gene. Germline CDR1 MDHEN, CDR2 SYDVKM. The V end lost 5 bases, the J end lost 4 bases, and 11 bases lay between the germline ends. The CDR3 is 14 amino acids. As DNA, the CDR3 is TGTGCCAGCAGTACCCCCCGGACCACCGGGGAGCTGTTTTTT. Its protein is CASSTPRTTGELFF.

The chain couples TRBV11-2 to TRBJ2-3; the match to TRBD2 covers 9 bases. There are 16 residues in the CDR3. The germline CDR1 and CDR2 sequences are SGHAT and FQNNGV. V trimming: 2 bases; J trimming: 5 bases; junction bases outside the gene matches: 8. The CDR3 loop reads CASSLQAGGRVDTQYF. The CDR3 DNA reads TGTGCCAGCAGCTTACAAGCGGGGGGCCGGGTAGATACGCAGTATTTT.

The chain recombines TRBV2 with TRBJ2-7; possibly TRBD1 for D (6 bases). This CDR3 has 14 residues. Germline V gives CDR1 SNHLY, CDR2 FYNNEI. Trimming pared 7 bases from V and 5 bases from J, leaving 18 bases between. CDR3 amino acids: CASNADSRPNEQYF. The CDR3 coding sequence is TGTGCCAGCAACGCGGACAGTCGCCCCAACGAGCAGTACTTC.

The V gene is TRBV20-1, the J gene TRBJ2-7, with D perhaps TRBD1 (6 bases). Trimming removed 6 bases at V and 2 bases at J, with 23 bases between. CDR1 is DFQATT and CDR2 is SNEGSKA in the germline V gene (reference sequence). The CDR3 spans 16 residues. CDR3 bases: TGCAGTGCCCGTTCCCAGTACGGGGACACTACCTACGAGCAGTACTTC. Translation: CSARSQYGDTTYEQYF.

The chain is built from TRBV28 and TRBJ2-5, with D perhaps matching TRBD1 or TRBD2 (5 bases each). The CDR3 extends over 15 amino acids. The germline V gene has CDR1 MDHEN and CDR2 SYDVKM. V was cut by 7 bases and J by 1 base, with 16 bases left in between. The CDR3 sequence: CASKWVGEVQETQYF. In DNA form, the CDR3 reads TGTGCCAGCAAGTGGGTGGGGGAAGTCCAAGAGACCCAGTACTTC.

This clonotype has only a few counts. The CDR3, as DNA: TGTGCCAGTACAGGGGGACGGGTCACTGAAGCTTTCTTT. It specifies CASTGGRVTEAFF. V gene TRBV2 combines with J gene TRBJ1-1; 8 bases fit TRBD1. The V and J ends lost 9 bases and 4 bases, in that order; junction bases with no gene match: 7. CDR3 size: 13 residues. Per the germline V gene, CDR1 is SNHLY and CDR2 is FYNNEI.

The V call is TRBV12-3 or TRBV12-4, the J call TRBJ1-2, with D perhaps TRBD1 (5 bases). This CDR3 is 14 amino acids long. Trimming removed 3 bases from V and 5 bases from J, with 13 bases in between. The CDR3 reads CASSLGQTKYGYTF. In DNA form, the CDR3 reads TGTGCCAGCAGTTTGGGGCAGACGAAGTATGGCTACACCTTC.

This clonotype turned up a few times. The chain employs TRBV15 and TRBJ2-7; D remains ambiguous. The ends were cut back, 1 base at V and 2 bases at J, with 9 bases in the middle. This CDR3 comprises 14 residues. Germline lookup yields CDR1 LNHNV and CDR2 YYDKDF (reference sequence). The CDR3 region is CATSRVSSPYEQYF. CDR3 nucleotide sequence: TGTGCCACCAGCAGAGTTAGTAGCCCCTACGAGCAGTACTTC.